This T cell receptor (beta chain) is from a study of T cell responses to AZD1222 COVID-19 vaccine. This clone was counted a single time. Its antigen is unidentified. Overall study results and limits: Among the donors, most were white British and more were female, and clonal diversity was possibly underestimated. Spike-specific TCR breadth and depth rose after two AZD1222 doses.

The protocol was immunoSEQ multiplex PCR, while the TCRdb copy is restricted to in-frame clones and leaves out a portion. Of 150,000 to 200,000 clones listed, over 85% were seen once; the top ten hold around 3%. Specimen: peripheral blood, collected on day 0 of AZD1222 vaccination. The receptor was derived from an adult in good health.

The chain's CDR3 is CASSVQGAQETQYF. The DNA for the CDR3 is TGTGCCAGCAGTGTACAGGGGGCTCAAGAGACCCAGTACTTC. V and J are TRBV25-1 and TRBJ2-5; 9 nucleotides align to TRBD1. From germline, CDR1 is MGHDK and CDR2 SYGVNS. The length of the CDR3 is 14 residues. Unmatched junction bases numbered 2, after V lost 4 bases and J lost 2 bases.